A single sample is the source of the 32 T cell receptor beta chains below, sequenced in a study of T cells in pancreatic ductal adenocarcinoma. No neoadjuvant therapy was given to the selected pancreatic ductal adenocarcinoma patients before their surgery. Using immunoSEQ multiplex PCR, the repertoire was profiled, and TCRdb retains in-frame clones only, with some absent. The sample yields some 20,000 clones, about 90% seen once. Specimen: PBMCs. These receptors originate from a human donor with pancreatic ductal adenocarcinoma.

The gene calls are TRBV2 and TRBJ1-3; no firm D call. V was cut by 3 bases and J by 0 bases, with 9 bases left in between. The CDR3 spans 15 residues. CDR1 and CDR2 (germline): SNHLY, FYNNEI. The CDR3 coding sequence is TGTGCCAGCAGTGATCAACGCGGCTCTGGAAACACCATATATTTT. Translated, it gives CASSDQRGSGNTIYF.

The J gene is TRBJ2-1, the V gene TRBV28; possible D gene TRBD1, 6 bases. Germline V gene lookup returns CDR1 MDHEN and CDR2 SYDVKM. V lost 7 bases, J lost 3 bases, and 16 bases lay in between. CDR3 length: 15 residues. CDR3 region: CASTKGQGSYNEQFF. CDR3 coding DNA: TGTGCCAGCACCAAGGGGCAGGGGAGCTACAATGAGCAGTTCTTC.

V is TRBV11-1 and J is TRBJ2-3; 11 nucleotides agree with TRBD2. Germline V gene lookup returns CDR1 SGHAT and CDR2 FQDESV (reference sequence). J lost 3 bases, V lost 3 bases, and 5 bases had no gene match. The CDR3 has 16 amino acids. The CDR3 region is CASSFLAGGRTDTQYF. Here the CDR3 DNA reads TGTGCCAGCAGCTTTTTAGCGGGGGGGCGAACAGATACGCAGTATTTT.

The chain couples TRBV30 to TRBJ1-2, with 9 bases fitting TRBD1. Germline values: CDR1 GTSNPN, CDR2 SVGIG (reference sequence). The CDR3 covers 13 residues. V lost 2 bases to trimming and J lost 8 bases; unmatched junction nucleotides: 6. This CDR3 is CAWSPQGAGGYTF. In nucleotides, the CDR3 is TGTGCCTGGAGTCCACAGGGGGCAGGCGGCTACACCTTC.

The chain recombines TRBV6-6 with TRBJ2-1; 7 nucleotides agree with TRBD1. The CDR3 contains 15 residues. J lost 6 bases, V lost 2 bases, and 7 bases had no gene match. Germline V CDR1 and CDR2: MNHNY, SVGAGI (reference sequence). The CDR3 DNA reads TGTGCCAGCAGTTACCGGACAGGTTCATCCAATGAGCAGTTCTTC. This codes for CASSYRTGSSNEQFF.

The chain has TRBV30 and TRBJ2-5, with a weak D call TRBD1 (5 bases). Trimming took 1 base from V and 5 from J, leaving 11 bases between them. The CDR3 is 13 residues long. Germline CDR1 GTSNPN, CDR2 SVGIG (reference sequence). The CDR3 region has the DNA TGTGCCTGGAGTGAGGGGAACGGGGAGACCCAGTACTTC. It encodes CAWSEGNGETQYF.

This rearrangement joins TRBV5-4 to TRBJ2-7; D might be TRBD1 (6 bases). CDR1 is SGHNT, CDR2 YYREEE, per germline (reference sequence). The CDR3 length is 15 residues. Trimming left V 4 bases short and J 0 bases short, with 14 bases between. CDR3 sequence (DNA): TGTGCCAGCAGCCAACAAAAGGGGGTCTCCTACGAGCAGTACTTC. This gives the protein CASSQQKGVSYEQYF.

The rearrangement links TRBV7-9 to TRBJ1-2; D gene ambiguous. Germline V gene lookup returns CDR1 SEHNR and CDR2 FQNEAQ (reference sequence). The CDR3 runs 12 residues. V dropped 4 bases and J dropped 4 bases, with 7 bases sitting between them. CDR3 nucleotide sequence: TGTGCCAGCAGCTCCTCCAGCTATGGCTACACCTTC. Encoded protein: CASSSSSYGYTF.

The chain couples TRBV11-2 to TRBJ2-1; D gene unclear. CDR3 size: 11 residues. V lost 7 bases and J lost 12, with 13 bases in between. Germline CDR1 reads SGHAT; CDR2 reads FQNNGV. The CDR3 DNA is TGTGCCAGCACCCATGCGCGTGGGCAGTTCTTC. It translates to CASTHARGQFF. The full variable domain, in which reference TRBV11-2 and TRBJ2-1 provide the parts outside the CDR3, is EAGVAQSPRYKIIEKRQSVAFWCNPISGHATLYWYQQILGQGPKLLIQFQNNGVVDDSQLPKDRFSAERLKGVDSTLKIQPAKLEDSAVYLCASTHARGQFFGPGTRLTVL.

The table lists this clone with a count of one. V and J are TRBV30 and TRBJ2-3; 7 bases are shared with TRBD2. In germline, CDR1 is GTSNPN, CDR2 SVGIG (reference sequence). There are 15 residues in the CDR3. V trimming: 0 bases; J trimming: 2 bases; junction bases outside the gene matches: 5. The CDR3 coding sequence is TGTGCCTGGAGTGTGGGGGGAGGGAACACAGATACGCAGTATTTT. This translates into CAWSVGGGNTDTQYF. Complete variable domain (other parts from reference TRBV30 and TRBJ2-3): SQTIHQWPATLVQPVGSPLSLECTVEGTSNPNLYWYRQAAGRGLQLLFYSVGIGQISSEVPQNLSASRPQDRQFILSSKKLLLSDSGFYLCAWSVGGGNTDTQYFGPGTRLTVL.

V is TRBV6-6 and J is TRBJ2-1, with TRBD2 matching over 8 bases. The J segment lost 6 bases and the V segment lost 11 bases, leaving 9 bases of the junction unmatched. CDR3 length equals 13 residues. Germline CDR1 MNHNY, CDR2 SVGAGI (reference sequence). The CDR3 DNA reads TGTGCCGGGGGCGGGACTAGAGGCAATGAGCAGTTCTTC. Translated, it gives CAGGGTRGNEQFF.

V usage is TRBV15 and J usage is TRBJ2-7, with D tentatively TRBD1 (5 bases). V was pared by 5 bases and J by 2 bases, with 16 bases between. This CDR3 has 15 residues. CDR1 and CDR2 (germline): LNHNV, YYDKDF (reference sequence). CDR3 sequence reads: CATSEAPSGTYEQYF. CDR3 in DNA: TGTGCCACCAGCGAGGCGCCATCAGGGACCTACGAGCAGTACTTC. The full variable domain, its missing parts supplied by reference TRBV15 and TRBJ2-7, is DAMVIQNPRYQVTQFGKPVTLSCSQTLNHNVMYWYQQKSSQAPKLLFHYYDKDFNNEADTPDNFQSRRPNTSFCFLDIRSPGLGDTAMYLCATSEAPSGTYEQYFGPGTRLTVT.

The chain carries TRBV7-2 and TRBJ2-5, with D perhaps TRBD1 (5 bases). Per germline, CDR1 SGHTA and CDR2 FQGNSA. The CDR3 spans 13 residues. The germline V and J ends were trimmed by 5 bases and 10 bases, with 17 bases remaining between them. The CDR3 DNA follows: TGTGCCAGCAGCCCCCCTCCAGGGAATAGCCAGTACTTC. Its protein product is CASSPPPGNSQYF. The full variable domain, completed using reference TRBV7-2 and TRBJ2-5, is GAGVSQSPSNKVTEKGKDVELRCDPISGHTALYWYRQSLGQGLEFLIYFQGNSAPDKSGLPSDRFSAERTGGSVSTLTIQRTQQEDSAVYLCASSPPPGNSQYFGPGTRLLVL.

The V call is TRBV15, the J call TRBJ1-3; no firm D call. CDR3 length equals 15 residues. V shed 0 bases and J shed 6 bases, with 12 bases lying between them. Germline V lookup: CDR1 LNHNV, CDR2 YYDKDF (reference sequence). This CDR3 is CATSRDLARVNTIYF. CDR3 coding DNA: TGTGCCACCAGCAGAGATCTGGCGAGGGTAAACACCATATATTTT.

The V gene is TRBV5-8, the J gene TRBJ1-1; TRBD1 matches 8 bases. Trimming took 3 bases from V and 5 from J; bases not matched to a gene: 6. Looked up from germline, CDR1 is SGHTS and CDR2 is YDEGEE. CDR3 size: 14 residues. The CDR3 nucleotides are TGTGCCAGCAGCTCGTCAGGGGGCTGGACTGAAGCTTTCTTT. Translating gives CASSSSGGWTEAFF.

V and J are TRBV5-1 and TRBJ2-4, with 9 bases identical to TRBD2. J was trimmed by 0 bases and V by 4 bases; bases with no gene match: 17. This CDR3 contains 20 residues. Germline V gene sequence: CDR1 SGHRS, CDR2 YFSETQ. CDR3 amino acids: CASSPQPQRGVILAKNIQYF. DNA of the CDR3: TGCGCCAGCAGCCCCCAACCCCAGCGGGGGGTAATCCTAGCCAAAAACATTCAGTACTTC. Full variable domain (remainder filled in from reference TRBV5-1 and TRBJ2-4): KAGVTQTPRYLIKTRGQQVTLSCSPISGHRSVSWYQQTPGQGLQFLFEYFSETQRNKGNFPGRFSGRQFSNSRSEMNVSTLELGDSALYLCASSPQPQRGVILAKNIQYFGAGTRLSVL.

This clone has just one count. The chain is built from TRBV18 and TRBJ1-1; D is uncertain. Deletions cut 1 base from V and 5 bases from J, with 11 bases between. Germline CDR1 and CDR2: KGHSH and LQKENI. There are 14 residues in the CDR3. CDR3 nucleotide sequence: TGTGCCAGCTCACCACTCCCAGAATATACTGAAGCTTTCTTT. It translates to CASSPLPEYTEAFF. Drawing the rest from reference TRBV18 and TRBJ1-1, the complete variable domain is NAGVMQNPRHLVRRRGQEARLRCSPMKGHSHVYWYRQLPEEGLKFMVYLQKENIIDESGMPKERFSAEFPKEGPSILRIQQVVRGDSAAYFCASSPLPEYTEAFFGQGTRLTVV.

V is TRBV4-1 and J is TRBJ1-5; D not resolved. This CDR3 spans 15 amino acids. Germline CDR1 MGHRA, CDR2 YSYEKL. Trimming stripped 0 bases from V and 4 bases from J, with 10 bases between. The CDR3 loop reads CASSQDPGGNQPQHF. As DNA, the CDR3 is TGCGCCAGCAGCCAAGATCCCGGAGGGAATCAGCCCCAGCATTTT.

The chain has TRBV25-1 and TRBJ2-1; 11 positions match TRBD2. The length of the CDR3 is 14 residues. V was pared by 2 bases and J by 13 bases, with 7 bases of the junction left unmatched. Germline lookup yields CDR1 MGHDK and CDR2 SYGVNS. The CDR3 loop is CASSEVLAGGLQFF. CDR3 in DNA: TGTGCCAGCAGTGAAGTTCTAGCGGGGGGACTACAGTTCTTC.

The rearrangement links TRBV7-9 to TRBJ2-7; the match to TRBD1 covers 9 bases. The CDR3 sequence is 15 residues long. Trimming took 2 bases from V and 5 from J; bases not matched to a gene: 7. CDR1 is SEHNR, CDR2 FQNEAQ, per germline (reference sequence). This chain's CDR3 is CASSLYGQGSDEQYF. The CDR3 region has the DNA TGTGCCAGCAGCTTATACGGACAGGGGTCCGACGAGCAGTACTTC.

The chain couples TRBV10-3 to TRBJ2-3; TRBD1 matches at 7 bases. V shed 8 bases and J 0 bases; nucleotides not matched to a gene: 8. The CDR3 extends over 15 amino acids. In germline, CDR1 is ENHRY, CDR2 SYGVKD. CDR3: CAIGVGTASTDTQYF. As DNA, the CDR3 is TGTGCCATCGGGGTTGGGACAGCTAGCACAGATACGCAGTATTTT.

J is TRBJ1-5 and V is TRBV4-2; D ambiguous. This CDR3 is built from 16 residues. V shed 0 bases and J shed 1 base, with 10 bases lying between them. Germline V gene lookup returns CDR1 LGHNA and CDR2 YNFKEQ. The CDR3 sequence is CASSQESYLSNQPQHF. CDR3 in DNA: TGTGCCAGCAGCCAAGAATCCTATCTGAGCAATCAGCCCCAGCATTTT.

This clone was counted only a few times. As DNA, the CDR3 is TGTGCCAGTAGTATGGGAGTGAGCCAAGAGACCCAGTACTTC. It yields the protein CASSMGVSQETQYF. The J gene is TRBJ2-5, the V gene TRBV19, with a possible D match to TRBD2 (5 bases). There are 14 residues in the CDR3. Germline assignment: CDR1 LNHDA and CDR2 SQIVND (reference sequence). The V end was cut by 3 bases, the J end by 1 base, with 9 bases between.

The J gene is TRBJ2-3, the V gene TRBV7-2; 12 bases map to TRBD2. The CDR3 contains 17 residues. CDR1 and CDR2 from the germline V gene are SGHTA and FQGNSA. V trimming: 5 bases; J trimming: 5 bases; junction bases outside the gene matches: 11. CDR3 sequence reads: CASSVAATSGGIDTQYF. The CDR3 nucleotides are TGTGCCAGCAGCGTTGCGGCTACTAGCGGGGGGATAGATACGCAGTATTTT.

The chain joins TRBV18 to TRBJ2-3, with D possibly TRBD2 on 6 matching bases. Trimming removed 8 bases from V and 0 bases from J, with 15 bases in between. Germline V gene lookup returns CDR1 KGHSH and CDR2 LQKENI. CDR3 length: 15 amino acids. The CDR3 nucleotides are TGTGCCAGCGCCTGGGACTTCGCTAGCACAGATACGCAGTATTTT. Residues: CASAWDFASTDTQYF.

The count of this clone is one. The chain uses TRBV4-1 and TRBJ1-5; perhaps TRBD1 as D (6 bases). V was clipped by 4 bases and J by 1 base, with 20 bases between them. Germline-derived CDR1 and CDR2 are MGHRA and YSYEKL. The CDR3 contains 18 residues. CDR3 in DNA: TGCGCCAGCAGCCTCAACGTGCGACAGGACCCAAGCAATCAGCCCCAGCATTTT. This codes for CASSLNVRQDPSNQPQHF.

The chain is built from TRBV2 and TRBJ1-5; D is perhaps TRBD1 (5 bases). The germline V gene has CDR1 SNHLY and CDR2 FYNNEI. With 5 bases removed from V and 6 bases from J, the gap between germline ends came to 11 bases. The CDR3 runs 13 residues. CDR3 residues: CASSWRGSQPQHF. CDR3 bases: TGTGCCAGCAGTTGGAGGGGTTCTCAGCCCCAGCATTTT.

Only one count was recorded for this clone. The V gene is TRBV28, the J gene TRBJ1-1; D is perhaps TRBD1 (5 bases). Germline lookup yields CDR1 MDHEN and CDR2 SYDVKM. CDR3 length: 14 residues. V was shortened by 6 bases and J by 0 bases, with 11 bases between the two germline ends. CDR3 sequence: CASSLREMNTEAFF. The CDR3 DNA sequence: TGTGCCAGCAGCCTCAGGGAAATGAACACTGAAGCTTTCTTT.

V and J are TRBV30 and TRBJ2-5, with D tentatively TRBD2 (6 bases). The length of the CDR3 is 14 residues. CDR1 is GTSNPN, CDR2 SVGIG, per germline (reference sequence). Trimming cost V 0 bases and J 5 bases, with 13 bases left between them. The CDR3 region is CAWSVRGAGETQYF. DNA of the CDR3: TGTGCCTGGAGTGTAAGAGGGGCGGGGGAGACCCAGTACTTC.

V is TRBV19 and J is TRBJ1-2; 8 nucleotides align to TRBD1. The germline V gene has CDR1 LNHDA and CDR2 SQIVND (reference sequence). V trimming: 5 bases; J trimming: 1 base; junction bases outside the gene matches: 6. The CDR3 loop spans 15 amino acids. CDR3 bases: TGTGCCAGTAGTCCCGGACAGGGCCATAACTATGGCTACACCTTC. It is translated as CASSPGQGHNYGYTF. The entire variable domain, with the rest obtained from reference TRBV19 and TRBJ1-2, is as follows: DGGITQSPKYLFRKEGQNVTLSCEQNLNHDAMYWYRQDPGQGLRLIYYSQIVNDFQKGDIAEGYSVSREKKESFPLTVTSAQKNPTAFYLCASSPGQGHNYGYTFGSGTRLTVV.

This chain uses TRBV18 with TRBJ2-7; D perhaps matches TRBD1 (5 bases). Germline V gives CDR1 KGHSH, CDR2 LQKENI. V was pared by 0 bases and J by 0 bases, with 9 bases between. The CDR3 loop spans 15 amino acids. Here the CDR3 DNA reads TGTGCCAGCTCACCACCTCAGGGTCTCTCCTACGAGCAGTACTTC. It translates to CASSPPQGLSYEQYF.

The CDR3 sequence: CASSLVTSTDTQYF. The CDR3, as DNA: TGTGCCAGCAGCTTGGTAACTAGCACAGATACGCAGTATTTT. This chain joins TRBV5-6 and TRBJ2-3, with D unresolved. The CDR3 sequence is 14 residues long. Germline CDR1 is SGHDT and CDR2 is YYEEEE. V was clipped by 0 bases and J by 0 bases, with 5 bases between them.